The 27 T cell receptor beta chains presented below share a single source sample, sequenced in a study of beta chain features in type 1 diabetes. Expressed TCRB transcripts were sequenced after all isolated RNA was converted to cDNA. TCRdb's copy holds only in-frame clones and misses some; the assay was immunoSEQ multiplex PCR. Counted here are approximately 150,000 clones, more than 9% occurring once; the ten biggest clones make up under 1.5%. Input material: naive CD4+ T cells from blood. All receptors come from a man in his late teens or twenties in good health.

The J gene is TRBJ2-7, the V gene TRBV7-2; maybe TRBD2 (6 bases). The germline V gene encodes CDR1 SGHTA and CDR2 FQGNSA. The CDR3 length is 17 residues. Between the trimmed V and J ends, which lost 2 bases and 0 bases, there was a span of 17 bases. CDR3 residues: CASSLSLADHYSYEQYF. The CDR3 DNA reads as TGTGCCAGCAGCTTAAGTTTAGCGGACCATTACTCCTACGAGCAGTACTTC.

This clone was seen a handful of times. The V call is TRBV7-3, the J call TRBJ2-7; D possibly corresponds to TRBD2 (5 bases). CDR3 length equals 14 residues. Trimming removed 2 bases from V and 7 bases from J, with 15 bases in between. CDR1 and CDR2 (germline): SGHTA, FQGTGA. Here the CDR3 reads CASSLFGVPGEQYF. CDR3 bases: TGTGCCAGCAGCTTATTCGGGGTCCCCGGGGAGCAGTACTTC.

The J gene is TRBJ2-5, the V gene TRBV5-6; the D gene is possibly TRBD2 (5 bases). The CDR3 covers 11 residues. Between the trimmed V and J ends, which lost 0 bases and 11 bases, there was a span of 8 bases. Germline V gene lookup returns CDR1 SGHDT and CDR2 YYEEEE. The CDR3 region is CASSLVREQYF. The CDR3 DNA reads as TGTGCCAGCAGCTTGGTAAGGGAGCAGTACTTC.

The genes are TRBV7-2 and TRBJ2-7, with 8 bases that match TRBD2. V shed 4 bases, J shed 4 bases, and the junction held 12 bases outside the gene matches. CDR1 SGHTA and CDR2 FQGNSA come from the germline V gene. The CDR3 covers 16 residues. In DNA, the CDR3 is TGTGCCAGCAGCTCGGTCCCGACTAGCGCGAGGTACGAGCAGTACTTC. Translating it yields CASSSVPTSARYEQYF.

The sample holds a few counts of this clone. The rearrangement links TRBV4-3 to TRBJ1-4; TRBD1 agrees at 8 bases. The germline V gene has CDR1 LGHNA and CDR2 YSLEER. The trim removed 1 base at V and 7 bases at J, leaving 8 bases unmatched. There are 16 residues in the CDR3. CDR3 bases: TGCGCCAGCAGCCAAGGGACAGGGAGGATTATTGAAAAACTGTTTTTT. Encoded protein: CASSQGTGRIIEKLFF.

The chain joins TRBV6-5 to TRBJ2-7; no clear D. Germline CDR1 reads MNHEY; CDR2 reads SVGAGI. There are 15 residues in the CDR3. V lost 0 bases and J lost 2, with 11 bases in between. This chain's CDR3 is CASSYSNGFPYEQYF. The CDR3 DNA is TGTGCCAGCAGTTACTCGAACGGGTTTCCCTACGAGCAGTACTTC.

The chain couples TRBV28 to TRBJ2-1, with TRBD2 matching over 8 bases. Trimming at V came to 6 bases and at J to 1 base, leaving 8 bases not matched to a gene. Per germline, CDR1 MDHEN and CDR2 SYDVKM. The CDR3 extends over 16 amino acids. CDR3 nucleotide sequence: TGTGCCAGCAGGCTCAGGACTAGCCAATCCTACAATGAGCAGTTCTTC. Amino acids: CASRLRTSQSYNEQFF.

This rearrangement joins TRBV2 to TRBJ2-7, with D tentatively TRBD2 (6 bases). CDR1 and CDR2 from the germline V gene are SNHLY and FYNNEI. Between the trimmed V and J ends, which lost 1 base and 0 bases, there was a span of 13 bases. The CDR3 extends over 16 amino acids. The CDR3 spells CASSEGGARSSYEQYF. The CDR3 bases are TGTGCCAGCAGTGAAGGCGGGGCGAGGAGCTCCTACGAGCAGTACTTC.

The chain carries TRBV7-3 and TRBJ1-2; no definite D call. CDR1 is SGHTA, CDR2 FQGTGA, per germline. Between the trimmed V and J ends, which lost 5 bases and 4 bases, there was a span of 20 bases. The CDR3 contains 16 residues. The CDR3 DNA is TGTGCCAGCAGCCCGAGCGGCGGACGGAACTTCTATGGCTACACCTTC. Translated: CASSPSGGRNFYGYTF. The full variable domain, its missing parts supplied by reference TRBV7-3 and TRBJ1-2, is GAGVSQTPSNKVTEKGKYVELRCDPISGHTALYWYRQSLGQGPEFLIYFQGTGAADDSGLPNDRFFAVRPEGSVSTLKIQRTERGDSAVYLCASSPSGGRNFYGYTFGSGTRLTVV.

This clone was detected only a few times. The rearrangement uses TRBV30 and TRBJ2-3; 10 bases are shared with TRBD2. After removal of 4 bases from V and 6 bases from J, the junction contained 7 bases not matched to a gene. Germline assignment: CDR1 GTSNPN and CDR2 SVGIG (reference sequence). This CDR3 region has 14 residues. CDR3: CAWTSGGSRDTQYF. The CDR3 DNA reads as TGTGCCTGGACTAGCGGGGGCTCAAGGGATACGCAGTATTTT. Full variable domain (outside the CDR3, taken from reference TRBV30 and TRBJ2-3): SQTIHQWPATLVQPVGSPLSLECTVEGTSNPNLYWYRQAAGRGLQLLFYSVGIGQISSEVPQNLSASRPQDRQFILSSKKLLLSDSGFYLCAWTSGGSRDTQYFGPGTRLTVL.

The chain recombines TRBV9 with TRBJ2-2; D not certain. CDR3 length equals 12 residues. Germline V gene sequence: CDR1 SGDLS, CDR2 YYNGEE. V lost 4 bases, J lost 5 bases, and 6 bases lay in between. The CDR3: CASSPYTGELFF. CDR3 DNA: TGTGCCAGCAGCCCCTATACCGGGGAGCTGTTTTTT. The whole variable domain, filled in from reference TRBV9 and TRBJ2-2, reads DSGVTQTPKHLITATGQRVTLRCSPRSGDLSVYWYQQSLDQGLQFLIQYYNGEERAKGNILERFSAQQFPDLHSELNLSSLELGDSALYFCASSPYTGELFFGEGSRLTVL.

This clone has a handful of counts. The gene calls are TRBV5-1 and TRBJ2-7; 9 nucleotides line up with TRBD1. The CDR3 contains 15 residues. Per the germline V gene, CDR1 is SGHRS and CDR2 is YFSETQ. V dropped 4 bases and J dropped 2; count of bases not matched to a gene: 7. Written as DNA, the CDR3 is TGCGCCAGCAGCACCAGACAGGGGGGGACCTACGAGCAGTACTTC. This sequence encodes CASSTRQGGTYEQYF.

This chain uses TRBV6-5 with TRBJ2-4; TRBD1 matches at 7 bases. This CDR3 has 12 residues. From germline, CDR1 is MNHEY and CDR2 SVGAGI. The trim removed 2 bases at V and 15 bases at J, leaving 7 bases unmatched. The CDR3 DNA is TGTGCCAGCAGTTACCTAGGACAGGAAGGGTACTTC. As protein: CASSYLGQEGYF.

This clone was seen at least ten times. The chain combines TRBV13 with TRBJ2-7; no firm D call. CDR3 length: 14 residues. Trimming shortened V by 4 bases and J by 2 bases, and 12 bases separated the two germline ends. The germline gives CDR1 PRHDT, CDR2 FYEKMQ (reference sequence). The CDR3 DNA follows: TGTGCCAGCAGCTCTCAGGAACAACCCTACGAGCAGTACTTC. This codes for CASSSQEQPYEQYF.

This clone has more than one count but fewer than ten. The DNA for the CDR3 is TGTGCCAGCAGCTTCCGATTAGCGGGGTATAATGAGCAGTTCTTC. It encodes CASSFRLAGYNEQFF. The genes are TRBV7-6 and TRBJ2-1; 8 positions match TRBD2. The junction had 8 bases not matched to a gene; V was cut back by 3 bases and J by 7 bases. This CDR3 region has 15 residues. Looked up from germline, CDR1 is SGHVS and CDR2 is FNYEAQ.

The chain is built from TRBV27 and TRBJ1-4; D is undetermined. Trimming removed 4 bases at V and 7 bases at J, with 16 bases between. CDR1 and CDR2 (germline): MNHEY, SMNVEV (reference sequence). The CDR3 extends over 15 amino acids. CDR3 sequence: CASSSDYFGLEKLFF. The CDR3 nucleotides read TGTGCCAGCAGTTCCGACTACTTTGGGCTTGAAAAACTGTTTTTT. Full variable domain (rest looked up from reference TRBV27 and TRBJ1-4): EAQVTQNPRYLITVTGKKLTVTCSQNMNHEYMSWYRQDPGLGLRQIYYSMNVEVTDKGDVPEGYKVSRKEKRNFPLILESPSPNQTSLYFCASSSDYFGLEKLFFGSGTQLSVL.

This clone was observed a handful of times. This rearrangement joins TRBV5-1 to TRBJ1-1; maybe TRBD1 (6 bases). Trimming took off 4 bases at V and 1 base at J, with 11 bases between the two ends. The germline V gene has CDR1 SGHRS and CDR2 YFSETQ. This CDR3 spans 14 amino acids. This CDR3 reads CASSPGQRNTEAFF. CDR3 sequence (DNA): TGCGCCAGCAGCCCTGGACAGAGGAACACTGAAGCTTTCTTT.

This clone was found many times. Here the CDR3 reads CAWSGGNNSPLHF. The CDR3 DNA reads TGTGCCTGGAGTGGCGGGAACAATTCACCCCTCCACTTT. This chain links TRBV30 with TRBJ1-6; the D is unclear. CDR1 is GTSNPN and CDR2 is SVGIG in the germline V gene (reference sequence). Deletions cut 1 base from V and 7 bases from J, with 8 bases between. The CDR3 is made up of 13 amino acids.

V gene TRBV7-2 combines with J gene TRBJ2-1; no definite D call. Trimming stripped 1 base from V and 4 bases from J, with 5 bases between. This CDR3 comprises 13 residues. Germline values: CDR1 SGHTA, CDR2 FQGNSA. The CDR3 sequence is CASSLGRYNEQFF. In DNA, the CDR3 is TGTGCCAGCAGCTTAGGCAGGTACAATGAGCAGTTCTTC.

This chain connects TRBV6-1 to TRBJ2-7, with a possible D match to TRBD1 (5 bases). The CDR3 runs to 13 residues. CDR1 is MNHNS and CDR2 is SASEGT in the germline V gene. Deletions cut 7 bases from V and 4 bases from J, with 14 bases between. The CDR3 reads CASTPRGRYEQYF. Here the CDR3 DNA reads TGTGCCAGCACCCCAAGGGGCCGATACGAGCAGTACTTC.

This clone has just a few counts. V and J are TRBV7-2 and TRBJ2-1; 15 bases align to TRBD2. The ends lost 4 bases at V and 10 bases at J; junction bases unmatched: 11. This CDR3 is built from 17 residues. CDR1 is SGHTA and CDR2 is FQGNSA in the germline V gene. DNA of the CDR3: TGTGCCAGCAGCTGGAGGGGACTAGCGGGGGGCCCCCTCGAGCAGTTCTTC. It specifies CASSWRGLAGGPLEQFF.

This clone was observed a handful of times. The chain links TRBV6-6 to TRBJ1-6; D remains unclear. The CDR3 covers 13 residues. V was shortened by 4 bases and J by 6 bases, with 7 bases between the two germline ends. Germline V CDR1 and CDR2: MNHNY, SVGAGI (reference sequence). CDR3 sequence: CASSSLRNSPLHF. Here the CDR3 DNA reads TGTGCCAGCAGTTCCCTACGTAATTCACCCCTCCACTTT.

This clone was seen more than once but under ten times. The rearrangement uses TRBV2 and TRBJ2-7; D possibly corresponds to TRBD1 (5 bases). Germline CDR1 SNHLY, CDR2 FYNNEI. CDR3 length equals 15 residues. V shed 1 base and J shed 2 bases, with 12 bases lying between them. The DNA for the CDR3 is TGTGCCAGCAGTGAAGGGGCTACAGGACCCTACGAGCAGTACTTC. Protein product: CASSEGATGPYEQYF.

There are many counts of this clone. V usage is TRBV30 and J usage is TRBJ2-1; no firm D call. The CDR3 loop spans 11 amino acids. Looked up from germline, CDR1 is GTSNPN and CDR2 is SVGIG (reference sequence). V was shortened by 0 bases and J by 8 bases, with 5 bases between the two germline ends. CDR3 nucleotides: TGTGCCTGGAGTGTACGAGATGAGCAGTTCTTC. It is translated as CAWSVRDEQFF.

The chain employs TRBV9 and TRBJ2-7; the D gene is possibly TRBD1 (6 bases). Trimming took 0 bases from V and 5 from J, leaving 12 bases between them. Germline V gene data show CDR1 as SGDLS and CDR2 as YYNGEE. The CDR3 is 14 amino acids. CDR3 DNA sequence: TGTGCCAGCAGCGTAGGCAGGGGTCGCGACGAGCAGTACTTC. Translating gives CASSVGRGRDEQYF.

Here the CDR3 DNA reads TGTGCCAGCGCTGTGGAGGACGGCGAAAAACTGTTTTTT. Translation: CASAVEDGEKLFF. This rearrangement joins TRBV2 to TRBJ1-4; D gene unclear. The germline gives CDR1 SNHLY, CDR2 FYNNEI. V was trimmed by 8 bases and J by 8 bases, leaving 15 bases between them. The CDR3 has 13 residues.

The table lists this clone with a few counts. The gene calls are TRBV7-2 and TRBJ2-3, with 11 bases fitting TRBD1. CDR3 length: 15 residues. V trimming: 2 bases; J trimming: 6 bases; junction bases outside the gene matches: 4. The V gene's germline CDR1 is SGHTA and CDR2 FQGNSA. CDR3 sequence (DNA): TGTGCCAGCAGCTTAATTGGGACAGGGGGTGATACGCAGTATTTT. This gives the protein CASSLIGTGGDTQYF.